This T cell receptor beta chain was sequenced during a study of patients and donors after allogeneic stem cell transplantation. The CDR3 has 15 amino acids. Trimming removed 4 bases at V and 5 bases at J, with 16 bases between. CDR1 SGHRS and CDR2 YFSETQ come from the germline V gene. In its sample, this clonotype was seen many times. MiXCR, applied by TCRdb to the RT-PCR reads, yields one record per CDR3 protein. The sample contains about 960,000 distinct CDR3 sequences, more than 15% of which appear only once. This clonotype was sampled from a human donor who was either an allogeneic HSCT recipient or a stem cell or donor lymphocyte infusion donor (not recorded which). It is not recorded whose cells these are; they may come from a transplant donor. Specimen: blood, either unsorted or a sorted T cell fraction (not recorded which). The rearrangement uses TRBV5-1 and TRBJ1-5, with D perhaps TRBD1 (5 bases). The CDR3 nucleotides are TGCGCCAGCAGCCTAAGTACAGGCTCCGATCAGCCCCAGCATTTT. Protein sequence: CASSLSTGSDQPQHF.